Listed here are 15 T cell receptor beta chains from one sample, sequenced in a study of CXCR3-negative and CXCR3-positive naive CD8 T cells. Study outcomes and limitations: CXCR3-positive naive cells carried more hydrophobic TRB CDR3s than CXCR3-negative ones.

UMI-labeled 5' RACE yielded the TRB cDNA libraries. From its re-call of the 5' RACE reads, TCRdb lists each CDR3 protein once, without DNA. The repertoire shows roughly 99,000 distinct CDR3 sequences; the top ten hold approximately 1.1%. Their cognate antigens are unknown. Sequencing was carried out using naive CXCR3+ CD8+ T cells from blood. This sample's subset: CD45RO-CCR7+CD27+CD95- naive CD8+ T cells expressing CXCR3 (TNR3+). These TCRs come from a human donor in good health. Some clones in this sample may be carry-over from other donors' samples.

The chain links TRBV29-1 to TRBJ2-5; the TCRdb call, TRBD1, lacks DNA for checking. Germline CDR1 SQVTM, CDR2 ANQGSEA. The CDR3 is made up of 13 amino acids. The CDR3 sequence is CSVDWDRSETQYF.

The V call is TRBV29-1, the J call TRBJ2-3. CDR3 length: 14 amino acids. In germline, CDR1 is SQVTM, CDR2 ANQGSEA. The CDR3 here is CSVEASTGTDTQYF.

V gene TRBV20-1 combines with J gene TRBJ2-1; the D gene TCRdb calls, TRBD1, cannot be checked with no DNA. This CDR3 has 15 residues. Germline V gives CDR1 DFQATT, CDR2 SNEGSKA (reference sequence). CDR3 sequence reads: CSAMPPRGREYEQLF.

The chain employs TRBV7-2 and TRBJ2-7; the D gene TCRdb calls, TRBD1, cannot be checked with no DNA. The CDR3 consists of 12 residues. Germline CDR1 is SGHTA and CDR2 is FQGNSA. The chain's CDR3 is CASSSTGYEQYF.

This chain links TRBV4-3 with TRBJ2-7; checking the TCRdb D call of TRBD1 is not possible without DNA. Germline CDR1 and CDR2: LGHNA and YSLEER. The CDR3 has 14 amino acids. This chain's CDR3 is CASSQATGTYEQYF.

The rearrangement links TRBV14 to TRBJ2-7. The CDR3 contains 12 residues. Per germline, CDR1 SGHDN and CDR2 FVKESK. The CDR3 sequence is CASSQLNYEQYF.

The rearrangement joins TRBV4-2 to TRBJ1-1; the D call from TCRdb, TRBD1, cannot be confirmed without DNA. Germline CDR1 is LGHNA and CDR2 is YNFKEQ. This CDR3 has 17 residues. Here the CDR3 reads CASSQDFYNRVAPEAFF.

The chain couples TRBV4-3 to TRBJ2-7; TCRdb's D call of TRBD1 is untestable without DNA. This CDR3 spans 17 amino acids. Germline V gene sequence: CDR1 LGHNA, CDR2 YSLEER. The CDR3 here is CASSHTPGQGAPYEQYF.

This chain links TRBV7-2 with TRBJ2-7; without DNA, the TCRdb call of TRBD1 cannot be checked. This CDR3 is 14 amino acids long. CDR1 SGHTA and CDR2 FQGNSA come from the germline V gene. The CDR3 loop is CASSLWDRANEQYF.

J is TRBJ2-1 and V is TRBV7-6; checking the TCRdb D call of TRBD2 is not possible without DNA. This CDR3 is 17 amino acids long. Looked up from germline, CDR1 is SGHVS and CDR2 is FNYEAQ. The CDR3 loop is CASSSRLAGVPYNEQFF.

The chain links TRBV29-1 to TRBJ2-7; TCRdb designates TRBD1, a call that cannot be tested without DNA. Germline V CDR1 and CDR2: SQVTM, ANQGSEA. The CDR3 covers 13 residues. CDR3 sequence: CSVVPGGTYEQYF.

This rearrangement joins TRBV21-1 to TRBJ2-2. TRBV21-1 counts as a pseudogene. There are 12 residues in the CDR3. Here the CDR3 reads CASLSRAGELFF.

The chain carries TRBV29-1 and TRBJ1-5. The germline V gene encodes CDR1 SQVTM and CDR2 ANQGSEA. This CDR3 region has 12 residues. CDR3 in amino acids: CSVEDGVQPQHF.

The chain links TRBV6-6 to TRBJ2-2; the D call from TCRdb, TRBD1, cannot be confirmed without DNA. The CDR3 runs to 18 residues. CDR1 is MNHNY, CDR2 SVGAGI, per germline (reference sequence). Here the CDR3 reads CASSYVALGDRDTGELFF.

V gene TRBV12-3 or TRBV12-4 combines with J gene TRBJ2-1; as DNA is missing, the TRBD1 call by TCRdb cannot be tested. This CDR3 comprises 16 residues. CDR3 residues: CASSGGSWGSNNEQFF.